Shown below are 29 T cell receptor beta chains from a single sample sequenced in a study of blood T cell repertoires in COVID-19. The data were produced by immunoSEQ multiplex PCR, yet TCRdb's version contains in-frame clones alone and is incomplete. The sample yields around 230,000 clones, 83% seen once. The sample consisted of peripheral blood. The receptors were gathered from a woman in her 40s with active or convalescent COVID-19.

The chain combines TRBV5-1 with TRBJ2-7; tentatively, D is TRBD2 (6 bases). The germline V and J ends were trimmed by 4 bases and 5 bases, with 19 bases remaining between them. From germline, CDR1 is SGHRS and CDR2 YFSETQ. This CDR3 spans 15 amino acids. DNA of the CDR3: TGCGCCAGCAGCCCCCCACTTCAGGGCGGGGACGAGCAGTACTTC. Encoded protein: CASSPPLQGGDEQYF.

V and J are TRBV25-1 and TRBJ1-6, with D uncertain. Per the germline V gene, CDR1 is MGHDK and CDR2 is SYGVNS. There are 13 residues in the CDR3. Trimming removed 3 bases at V and 10 bases at J, with 10 bases between. The CDR3 DNA sequence: TGTGCCAGCAGTGAGGCAGGCAACTCACCCCTCCACTTT. It specifies CASSEAGNSPLHF.

This chain connects TRBV15 to TRBJ1-6, with D unresolved. The CDR3 sequence is 14 residues long. Per germline, CDR1 LNHNV and CDR2 YYDKDF (reference sequence). V was pared by 0 bases and J by 9 bases, with 9 bases between. The CDR3 DNA is TGTGCCACCAGCAGAGATACCGGAGGTTCACCCCTCCACTTT. Translated, it gives CATSRDTGGSPLHF.

The chain is built from TRBV19 and TRBJ1-2; D gene ambiguous. There are 14 residues in the CDR3. Deletions cut 7 bases from V and 5 bases from J, with 17 bases between. CDR1 is LNHDA, CDR2 SQIVND, per germline (reference sequence). The CDR3 DNA reads as TGTGCCAGTATATCTGTGGAGGAGCGGTATGGCTACACCTTC. Translating it yields CASISVEERYGYTF.

The chain combines TRBV30 with TRBJ2-3; TRBD1 matches 8 bases. Trimming took 7 bases from V and 7 from J; bases not matched to a gene: 10. The CDR3 is 13 amino acids. The germline V gene encodes CDR1 GTSNPN and CDR2 SVGIG (reference sequence). The CDR3 is CAYTVQGAYTQYF. CDR3 sequence (DNA): TGTGCCTATACGGTGCAGGGGGCCTATACGCAGTATTTT.

The V and J genes are TRBV5-6 and TRBJ1-1; 9 bases match TRBD1. Germline values: CDR1 SGHDT, CDR2 YYEEEE. The CDR3 length is 14 residues. The V gene end was trimmed by 5 bases and the J gene end by 10 bases; junction bases not matched to a gene: 12. CDR3 in DNA: TGTGCCAGCAGGCGGGGACAGGGCACAGGAGGAGCTTTCTTT. This codes for CASRRGQGTGGAFF.

This clone was seen just once. J is TRBJ1-5 and V is TRBV10-3, with 8 bases matching TRBD1. J lost 2 bases, V lost 4 bases, and 7 bases had no gene match. Germline V gene data show CDR1 as ENHRY and CDR2 as SYGVKD. The CDR3 runs to 16 residues. CDR3 nucleotide sequence: TGTGCCATCAGTGCTGGACAGGGTAGGGGCAATCAGCCCCAGCATTTT. It yields the protein CAISAGQGRGNQPQHF.

The gene calls are TRBV3-1 (or the pseudogene TRBV3-2) and TRBJ1-2; 7 bases align to TRBD1. The CDR3 totals 15 residues. With V trimmed by 2 bases and J by 7 bases, 10 bases remained unmatched. Germline CDR1 reads LGHDT; CDR2 reads YNNKEL (reference sequence). The CDR3 nucleotides are TGTGCCAGCAGCCAAAATAACGACAGGGCAGTTGGCTACACCTTC. Translated, it gives CASSQNNDRAVGYTF.

The chain links TRBV25-1 to TRBJ1-6; no firm D call. Germline CDR1 reads MGHDK; CDR2 reads SYGVNS. CDR3 length: 12 amino acids. Trimming left V 5 bases short and J 7 bases short, with 6 bases between. Here the CDR3 reads CASSYQNSPLHF. The CDR3 DNA reads as TGTGCCAGCAGTTACCAGAATTCACCCCTCCACTTT.

The chain employs TRBV7-9 and TRBJ1-4, with a tentative D call TRBD1 (6 bases). CDR1 is SEHNR, CDR2 FQNEAQ, per germline (reference sequence). V was cut by 5 bases and J by 5 bases, with 15 bases left in between. The CDR3 has 15 residues. The CDR3 nucleotides are TGTGCCAGCAGCACAAACAGGGCAGGGAATGAAAAACTGTTTTTT. This codes for CASSTNRAGNEKLFF. Full variable domain (missing parts from reference TRBV7-9 and TRBJ1-4): DTGVSQNPRHKITKRGQNVTFRCDPISEHNRLYWYRQTLGQGPEFLTYFQNEAQLEKSRLLSDRFSAERPKGSFSTLEIQRTEQGDSAMYLCASSTNRAGNEKLFFGSGTQLSVL.

This clone was seen just once. The V gene is TRBV24-1, the J gene TRBJ2-1; 11 bases fit TRBD2. The CDR3 is 21 amino acids. Trimming cost V 4 bases and J 3 bases; bases outside gene matches: 19. Looked up from germline, CDR1 is KGHDR and CDR2 is SFDVKD. DNA for the CDR3: TGTGCCACCAGTGACCCTTTACTGACTAGCGGGACAACACCCTTCTACAATGAGCAGTTCTTC. Translating gives CATSDPLLTSGTTPFYNEQFF.

The chain couples TRBV27 to TRBJ2-5; TRBD2 matches at 9 bases. V gave up 2 bases and J gave up 5 bases; unmatched junction bases: 3. The CDR3 contains 14 residues. Germline V gene data show CDR1 as MNHEY and CDR2 as SMNVEV (reference sequence). The CDR3 DNA sequence: TGTGCCAGCAGTTTAAGGCGGGGGGGCGAGACCCAGTACTTC. It codes for CASSLRRGGETQYF.

This clone has a single count. V gene TRBV3-1 (or the pseudogene TRBV3-2) combines with J gene TRBJ2-4, with a possible D match to TRBD1 (6 bases). Per the germline V gene, CDR1 is LGHDT and CDR2 is YNNKEL (reference sequence). The CDR3 totals 14 residues. The V gene lost 2 bases and the J gene lost 3 bases, with 8 bases spanning the gap. CDR3 DNA sequence: TGTGCCAGCAGCCAACAGGGGCTCAAAAACATTCAGTACTTC. This codes for CASSQQGLKNIQYF.

The V gene is TRBV27, the J gene TRBJ2-3; D may be TRBD2 (5 bases). Trimming removed 4 bases at V and 5 bases at J, with 16 bases between. This CDR3 comprises 15 residues. Germline-derived CDR1 and CDR2 are MNHEY and SMNVEV (reference sequence). The chain's CDR3 is CASSSPAIALDTQYF. The CDR3 region has the DNA TGTGCCAGCAGTTCCCCCGCAATAGCGTTAGATACGCAGTATTTT.

The chain employs TRBV6-1 and TRBJ2-2, with 9 positions matching TRBD2. Germline loops: CDR1 MNHNS, CDR2 SASEGT. This CDR3 is built from 17 residues. V lost 1 base to trimming and J lost 5 bases; unmatched junction nucleotides: 8. This chain's CDR3 is CASSEVVAGADTGELFF. The DNA for the CDR3 is TGTGCCAGCAGTGAAGTGGTAGCGGGAGCGGATACCGGGGAGCTGTTTTTT.

The chain links TRBV30 to TRBJ1-3, with a tentative D call TRBD1 (5 bases). Germline V lookup: CDR1 GTSNPN, CDR2 SVGIG (reference sequence). This CDR3 is built from 13 residues. Trimming pared 8 bases from V and 1 base from J, leaving 12 bases between. Written as DNA, the CDR3 is TGTGCCGGGGGACGGTTATCTGGAAACACCATATATTTT. It translates to CAGGRLSGNTIYF.

Comment on this clone: Other DNA sequences in this sample translate to the same CDR3. CDR3 residues: CASGGTGVNEQYF. Here the CDR3 DNA reads TGTGCCAGCGGGGGGACAGGGGTTAACGAGCAGTACTTC. The chain links TRBV2 to TRBJ2-7, with 10 bases matching TRBD1. V lost 8 bases and J lost 5; bases outside the gene matches: 6. Germline values: CDR1 SNHLY, CDR2 FYNNEI. The CDR3 length is 13 residues.

The chain is built from TRBV11-2 and TRBJ2-3, with TRBD2 matching over 10 bases. This CDR3 contains 16 residues. Germline CDR1 and CDR2: SGHAT and FQNNGV. V lost 1 base to trimming and J lost 1 base; unmatched junction nucleotides: 2. CDR3: CASSLGGTSGTDTQYF. CDR3 in DNA: TGTGCCAGCAGCTTAGGCGGGACTAGCGGCACAGATACGCAGTATTTT.

The chain couples TRBV7-6 to TRBJ2-7; 12 positions match TRBD2. The V and J ends lost 5 bases and 6 bases, in that order; junction bases with no gene match: 8. Germline V lookup: CDR1 SGHVS, CDR2 FNYEAQ. The CDR3 consists of 15 residues. The CDR3 protein is CASSRLTSGGSEQYF. CDR3 sequence (DNA): TGTGCCAGCAGCCGCTTGACTAGCGGGGGAAGCGAGCAGTACTTC.

This rearrangement joins TRBV19 to TRBJ1-1, with D unclear. Deletions cut 6 bases from V and 6 bases from J, with 11 bases between. CDR3 length: 12 amino acids. Germline lookup yields CDR1 LNHDA and CDR2 SQIVND (reference sequence). The CDR3 reads CASRRGNAEAFF. The CDR3 coding sequence is TGTGCCAGTAGGAGAGGCAACGCTGAAGCTTTCTTT.

The genes are TRBV30 and TRBJ1-6; possible D gene TRBD1, 6 bases. Trimming cost V 2 bases and J 7 bases, with 21 bases left between them. The CDR3 has 17 residues. The germline CDR1 and CDR2 sequences are GTSNPN and SVGIG (reference sequence). In DNA, the CDR3 is TGTGCCTGGAGTTCACCGGACAGCCCAGTAGGGAATTCACCCCTCCACTTT. This codes for CAWSSPDSPVGNSPLHF.

At least ten counts were recorded for this clone. V usage is TRBV27 and J usage is TRBJ2-7; tentative D call: TRBD2 (5 bases). Trimming left V 0 bases short and J 1 base short, with 7 bases between. The CDR3 loop spans 14 amino acids. Germline CDR1 reads MNHEY; CDR2 reads SMNVEV (reference sequence). The CDR3 protein is CASSLSEVSYEQYF. The CDR3 DNA sequence: TGTGCCAGCAGTTTATCGGAGGTTTCCTACGAGCAGTACTTC.

V is TRBV25-1 and J is TRBJ1-2, with D perhaps TRBD1 (6 bases). The V gene lost 1 base and the J gene lost 7 bases, with 19 bases spanning the gap. The CDR3 spans 16 residues. CDR1 and CDR2 from the germline V gene are MGHDK and SYGVNS. The CDR3 sequence is CASSEFGQPRKAGYTF. DNA for the CDR3: TGTGCCAGCAGTGAATTCGGACAGCCCCGTAAGGCTGGCTACACCTTC.

The V call is TRBV24-1, the J call TRBJ1-2; no definite D call. Germline V gene data show CDR1 as KGHDR and CDR2 as SFDVKD. The CDR3 is 14 amino acids. V was clipped by 4 bases and J by 6 bases, with 14 bases between them. The CDR3 DNA sequence: TGTGCCACCAGTGACTTGGGGAGTCCCCATGGCTACACCTTC. Protein sequence: CATSDLGSPHGYTF.

The chain recombines TRBV5-6 with TRBJ2-7, with a weak D call TRBD1 (6 bases). V lost 7 bases, J lost 5 bases, and 19 bases lay in between. Germline V gives CDR1 SGHDT, CDR2 YYEEEE. The CDR3 loop spans 14 amino acids. Here the CDR3 reads CASSLGTLWNEQYF. DNA for the CDR3: TGTGCCAGCTCACTCGGGACACTGTGGAACGAGCAGTACTTC.

The V and J genes are TRBV3-1 (or the pseudogene TRBV3-2) and TRBJ1-3, with a weak D call TRBD1 (6 bases). Deletions cut 1 base from V and 3 bases from J, with 7 bases between. From germline, CDR1 is LGHDT and CDR2 YNNKEL (reference sequence). The CDR3 contains 14 residues. The CDR3 DNA reads TGTGCCAGCAGCCAAGTCAGGGGTGGAAACACCATATATTTT. It codes for CASSQVRGGNTIYF.

This clone was found a few times. The rearrangement uses TRBV6-4 and TRBJ2-1, with D perhaps matching TRBD2 (5 bases). The CDR3 runs 13 residues. V gave up 4 bases and J gave up 7 bases, with 11 bases separating them. Germline CDR1 and CDR2: MRHNA and SNTAGT. CDR3 region: CASSVSGENEQFF. Written as DNA, the CDR3 is TGTGCCAGCAGTGTCTCTGGGGAGAATGAGCAGTTCTTC.

V gene TRBV11-3 combines with J gene TRBJ2-3, with a tentative D call TRBD2 (5 bases). The CDR3 has 13 residues. Germline V gene sequence: CDR1 SGHNT, CDR2 YENEEA. V dropped 2 bases and J dropped 5 bases, with 8 bases sitting between them. The CDR3 DNA sequence: TGTGCCAGCAGCTTACAGGAGGTAGATACGCAGTATTTT. It specifies CASSLQEVDTQYF.

V gene TRBV9 combines with J gene TRBJ1-3; TRBD1 might be the D (6 bases). Germline values: CDR1 SGDLS, CDR2 YYNGEE. CDR3 length: 16 amino acids. V lost 0 bases, J lost 4 bases, and 14 bases lay in between. The CDR3 is CASSVGPGDMGNTIYF. The CDR3 bases are TGTGCCAGCAGCGTAGGGCCCGGGGACATGGGAAACACCATATATTTT.